Shown below are 32 T cell receptor beta chains from a single sample sequenced in a study of breast tumors, draining lymph nodes, adjacent tissues. From the multiplex PCR reads, TCRdb called clonotypes with MiXCR, one entry per CDR3 protein. The sample consists of 85,000 to 130,000 distinct CDR3 sequences, 21% of them appearing once. Samples came from axillary lymph nodes draining the breast cancer. The sample consisted of axillary lymph node tissue. The receptors were gathered from a female donor with breast cancer. Some clones in this sample may be carry-over from other donors' samples.

Many counts were recorded for this clonotype. This chain joins TRBV7-2 and TRBJ1-6; D is unresolved. CDR3 length equals 14 residues. Germline values: CDR1 SGHTA, CDR2 FQGNSA. The V end was cut by 2 bases, the J end by 12 bases, with 14 bases between. The CDR3 reads CASSLSGGRVPLHF. DNA of the CDR3: TGTGCCAGCAGCTTATCCGGCGGCCGGGTACCCCTCCACTTT.

This clonotype was detected many times. The gene calls are TRBV11-1 and TRBJ2-7; possibly TRBD1 for D (6 bases). Trimming left V 5 bases short and J 7 bases short, with 9 bases between. The length of the CDR3 is 11 residues. CDR1 is SGHAT and CDR2 is FQDESV in the germline V gene (reference sequence). The CDR3 sequence: CASSETGEQYF. The CDR3 nucleotides are TGTGCCAGCAGCGAAACAGGGGAGCAGTACTTC.

This clonotype appeared a few times. Without the conserved terminal phenylalanine or tryptophan, this CDR3 likely stems from a read error. The CDR3 nucleotides are TGTGCCAGCAGTTTTGGAGGGTTGAACACCGGGGAGCTGTTTCTT. Amino acid sequence: CASSFGGLNTGELFL. V and J are TRBV12-3 or TRBV12-4 and TRBJ2-2, with a weak D call TRBD2 (6 bases). With 3 bases removed from V and 1 base from J, the gap between germline ends came to 9 bases. CDR3 length equals 15 residues.

This clonotype was counted once. A much larger clone differs by one base, so this may be a read error. The CDR3 carries no conserved terminal phenylalanine or tryptophan, so it likely arises from a read error. The gene calls are TRBV27 and TRBJ1-2; 8 positions agree with TRBD1. Germline V gene data show CDR1 as MNHEY and CDR2 as SMNVEV (reference sequence). The CDR3 is made up of 14 amino acids. Trimming at V came to 8 bases and at J to 4 bases, leaving 9 bases not matched to a gene. The DNA of the CDR3 is TGTGCCAGCGGAAAACAGGGGGTAGTCTATGGCTACACCCTC. Its translation is CASGKQGVVYGYTL.

On this clonotype itself: This may come from a read error, since a much larger clone is one base off. The V and J genes are TRBV6-5 and TRBJ2-1; D uncertain. This CDR3 has 14 residues. The V gene's germline CDR1 is MNHEY and CDR2 SVGAGI. DNA of the CDR3: TGTGCCAGCAGTTACGGGTTCTCCCACAATGAGCAGTTCTTC. Protein product: CASSYGFSHNEQFF.

This sequence joins TRBV27 and TRBJ2-1; possibly TRBD2 for D (5 bases). This CDR3 has 13 amino acids. Looked up from germline, CDR1 is MNHEY and CDR2 is SMNVEV (reference sequence). Trimming left V 4 bases short and J 9 bases short, with 13 bases between. The CDR3 spells CASSSLGRGEQFF. The CDR3 DNA reads TGTGCCAGCAGTTCACTCGGACGGGGTGAGCAGTTCTTC.

This clonotype was observed at least ten times. The chain links TRBV4-1 to TRBJ2-1, with 9 bases fitting TRBD2. Germline CDR1 is MGHRA and CDR2 is YSYEKL. The V gene end was trimmed by 8 bases and the J gene end by 3 bases; junction bases not matched to a gene: 8. This CDR3 has 15 residues. The chain's CDR3 is CASSPSGAIYNEQFF. CDR3 DNA sequence: TGCGCCAGCTCCCCTAGCGGGGCTATCTACAATGAGCAGTTCTTC.

This clonotype was observed many times. The rearrangement uses TRBV7-6 and TRBJ2-7; D might be TRBD1 or TRBD2, each matching 7 bases. Germline V CDR1 and CDR2: SGHVS, FNYEAQ. V was shortened by 5 bases and J by 2 bases, with 22 bases between the two germline ends. The CDR3 is 17 amino acids. The CDR3 spells CASSRGGGGRGAYEQYF. In nucleotides, the CDR3 is TGTGCCAGCAGCCGAGGAGGGGGCGGGAGAGGCGCCTACGAGCAGTACTTC.

Ten or more counts support this clonotype. The CDR3 DNA sequence: TGTGCCAGCAGTTACGGTGGGGACTATAGCAATCAGCCCCAGCATTTT. Amino acids: CASSYGGDYSNQPQHF. The rearrangement uses TRBV6-6 and TRBJ1-5; a weak D match, TRBD1 (5 bases). Germline V CDR1 and CDR2: MNHNY, SVGAGI (reference sequence). CDR3 length: 16 amino acids. V was clipped by 2 bases and J by 0 bases, with 11 bases between them.

This clonotype appeared many times. The chain links TRBV5-6 to TRBJ2-7, with D possibly being TRBD1 (6 bases). Germline values: CDR1 SGHDT, CDR2 YYEEEE. V shed 3 bases and J shed 3 bases, with 13 bases lying between them. The CDR3 is 14 residues long. CDR3 amino acids: CASSSGTFFYEQYF. The CDR3, as DNA: TGTGCCAGCAGCTCGGGGACATTTTTCTACGAGCAGTACTTC.

The chain joins TRBV3-1 to TRBJ1-3; no clear D. Trimming took 0 bases from V and 0 from J, leaving 12 bases between them. The CDR3 is 17 amino acids. Germline loops: CDR1 LGHDT, CDR2 YNNKEL (reference sequence). Written as DNA, the CDR3 is TGTGCCAGCAGCCAAGAACCAGACACCGGCTCTGGAAACACCATATATTTT. It specifies CASSQEPDTGSGNTIYF.

This clonotype was recorded many times. The chain recombines TRBV4-1 with TRBJ2-7, with D possibly matching TRBD1 (5 bases). V dropped 1 base and J dropped 1 base, with 14 bases sitting between them. Germline V gene sequence: CDR1 MGHRA, CDR2 YSYEKL. The CDR3 has 16 residues. This chain's CDR3 is CASSQGMGQGSYEQYF. The CDR3 nucleotides are TGCGCCAGCAGCCAAGGCATGGGGCAGGGTTCCTACGAGCAGTACTTC.

Of note for this clonotype: A much bigger clone sits one base away, suggesting this may be a read error. V usage is TRBV5-1 and J usage is TRBJ1-6; D is uncertain. This CDR3 contains 15 residues. The V gene's germline CDR1 is SGHRS and CDR2 YFSETQ. The CDR3 nucleotides are TGCGCCGGCAGCTTATCAGAGAAGGAGCGTTCACCCCTCCACTTT. This gives the protein CAGSLSEKERSPLHF.

This clonotype was detected ten times or more. The genes are TRBV19 and TRBJ2-7, with TRBD1 identical over 9 bases. The J segment lost 2 bases and the V segment lost 10 bases, leaving 9 bases of the junction unmatched. Per the germline V gene, CDR1 is LNHDA and CDR2 is SQIVND (reference sequence). The CDR3 extends over 14 amino acids. The CDR3 reads CATKPGQGPYEQYF. The CDR3 DNA sequence: TGTGCCACCAAACCGGGACAGGGCCCCTACGAGCAGTACTTC.

This clonotype was seen many times. The chain combines TRBV6-6 with TRBJ2-5; D is unresolved. Between the trimmed V and J ends, which lost 4 bases and 2 bases, there was a span of 5 bases. CDR3 size: 12 residues. The V gene's germline CDR1 is MNHNY and CDR2 SVGAGI (reference sequence). Here the CDR3 reads CASSSWQETQYF. The CDR3 DNA sequence: TGTGCCAGCAGTTCCTGGCAAGAGACCCAGTACTTC.

This clonotype occurred once. V gene TRBV7-2 combines with J gene TRBJ1-6; no firm D call. V lost 4 bases to trimming and J lost 10 bases, with 14 bases between them. The length of the CDR3 is 14 residues. The germline CDR1 and CDR2 sequences are SGHTA and FQGNSA. CDR3 nucleotide sequence: TGTGCCAGCAGCTCCCGGTGGCAGGTATCACCCCTCCACTTT. Translating it yields CASSSRWQVSPLHF.

This clonotype was counted many times. V and J are TRBV20-1 and TRBJ2-2, with TRBD1 identical over 9 bases. The germline V gene has CDR1 DFQATT and CDR2 SNEGSKA (reference sequence). The CDR3 has 16 amino acids. V trimming: 7 bases; J trimming: 6 bases; junction bases outside the gene matches: 15. The CDR3 DNA reads as TGCAGTGTTCCTCCGGGACAGGGATTTCTCTCCGGGGAGCTGTTTTTT. It translates to CSVPPGQGFLSGELFF.

Many counts were recorded for this clonotype. V usage is TRBV24-1 and J usage is TRBJ2-1; 7 bases are shared with TRBD1. This CDR3 is 12 amino acids long. J lost 3 bases, V lost 9 bases, and 1 base had no gene match. Germline CDR1 KGHDR, CDR2 SFDVKD. CDR3 in DNA: TGTGCCACCGGGACAGACTACAATGAGCAGTTCTTC. This translates into CATGTDYNEQFF.

For this clonotype: Since a much larger clone is just one base distant, this may be a read error. The genes are TRBV11-3 and TRBJ1-4; 7 bases are a match to TRBD1. CDR1 and CDR2 (germline): SGHNT, YENEEA. CDR3 length: 16 residues. Germline trimming cut 7 bases from V and 3 bases from J; bases unmatched to any gene: 11. CDR3 DNA: TGTGCCAGCAAACTAGGAGGGGGCTCTGCTAATGAAAAACTGTTTTTT. This codes for CASKLGGGSANEKLFF. The full variable domain, in which reference TRBV11-3 and TRBJ1-4 provide the parts outside the CDR3, is EAGVVQSPRYKIIEKKQPVAFWCNPISGHNTLYWYLQNLGQGPELLIRYENEEAVDDSQLPKDRFSAERLKGVDSTLKIQPAELGDSAVYLCASKLGGGSANEKLFFGSGTQLSVL.

At least ten counts were recorded for this clonotype. The V gene is TRBV6-5, the J gene TRBJ1-6; 9 positions agree with TRBD1. Germline loops: CDR1 MNHEY, CDR2 SVGAGI. Trimming cost V 5 bases and J 0 bases; bases outside gene matches: 11. CDR3 length: 19 residues. As DNA, the CDR3 is TGTGCCAGCAGTCACCCCCGGGACAGGGTCAGCTCCTATAATTCACCCCTCCACTTT. Encoded protein: CASSHPRDRVSSYNSPLHF.

This clonotype was detected many times. The V and J genes are TRBV5-1 and TRBJ2-5; 8 positions agree with TRBD1. Germline V gives CDR1 SGHRS, CDR2 YFSETQ. CDR3 length equals 16 residues. Trimming at V came to 4 bases and at J to 2 bases, leaving 10 bases not matched to a gene. In DNA form, the CDR3 reads TGCGCCAGCAGCCGAGGCGGGACAGGCCATCAAGAGACCCAGTACTTC. Protein: CASSRGGTGHQETQYF.

This clonotype was counted once. Relative to the germline gene, one junction end is altered; a read error may explain this. The chain uses TRBV5-6 and TRBJ1-6; D is undetermined. Per the germline V gene, CDR1 is SGHDT and CDR2 is YYEEEE. CDR3 length: 14 amino acids. In nucleotides, the CDR3 is TGTGCCAGCAGCTTGATAGGCAGCAATTCACCCTTCCACTTT. Residues: CASSLIGSNSPFHF.

There are many counts of this clonotype. The CDR3 DNA reads TGTGCCAGCAGTACCCTCGGGATCCCTAATGAAAAACTGTTTTTT. Its translation: CASSTLGIPNEKLFF. The chain uses TRBV12-3 or TRBV12-4 and TRBJ1-4; D gene ambiguous. The CDR3 loop spans 15 amino acids. The germline V and J ends were trimmed by 5 bases and 3 bases, with 13 bases remaining between them.

A few counts support this clonotype. The chain joins TRBV30 to TRBJ2-3, with D unclear. Trimming took 7 bases from V and 4 from J, leaving 15 bases between them. The CDR3 runs 13 residues. Germline CDR1 and CDR2: GTSNPN and SVGIG (reference sequence). This chain's CDR3 is CAYGGWAPDTQYF. CDR3 nucleotide sequence: TGTGCCTACGGCGGATGGGCTCCAGATACGCAGTATTTT.

This clonotype showed up many times. V and J are TRBV6-6 and TRBJ2-3, with 16 bases lining up with TRBD2. Losses at the gene ends were 2 bases for V and 1 base for J; bases not matched to a gene: 6. Germline loops: CDR1 MNHNY, CDR2 SVGAGI (reference sequence). This CDR3 has 19 amino acids. CDR3 protein: CASSYAPGTSGRGTDTQYF. The CDR3 DNA reads as TGTGCCAGCAGTTACGCCCCCGGGACTAGCGGGAGGGGCACAGATACGCAGTATTTT.

There are many counts of this clonotype. Here the CDR3 DNA reads TGTGCCAGCAGTCCGGGACCAGCATACAATGAGCAGTTCTTC. This translates into CASSPGPAYNEQFF. The V and J genes are TRBV12-3 or TRBV12-4 and TRBJ2-1; D is possibly TRBD1 or TRBD2 (5 bases each). Trimming stripped 5 bases from V and 4 bases from J, with 12 bases between. The CDR3 is 14 amino acids.

Comments on this clonotype: Just one base apart from a much larger clone, this may be a read error. The chain has TRBV16 and TRBJ1-5; D is undetermined. CDR1 is KGHSY, CDR2 FQNENV, per germline. The CDR3 is made up of 13 amino acids. The DNA of the CDR3 is TGTGCCAGCGGCCAATCAAGCAATCAGCCCCAGCATTTT. Amino acids: CASGQSSNQPQHF.

Ten or more counts support this clonotype. The DNA for the CDR3 is TGTGCCACCAGTGTGCTAGCGGGAGAAGGAGGCACAGATACGCAGTATTTT. Its translation: CATSVLAGEGGTDTQYF. V and J are TRBV24-1 and TRBJ2-3, with TRBD2 identical over 10 bases. The V gene end was trimmed by 5 bases and the J gene end by 1 base; junction bases not matched to a gene: 8. The CDR3 spans 17 residues. From germline, CDR1 is KGHDR and CDR2 SFDVKD.

This clonotype was counted many times. The V and J genes are TRBV6-5 and TRBJ1-2, with unresolved D. V gave up 6 bases and J gave up 3 bases, with 17 bases separating them. Germline-derived CDR1 and CDR2 are MNHEY and SVGAGI. This CDR3 has 15 residues. CDR3 amino acids: CASSPITGNHYGYTF. CDR3 bases: TGTGCCAGCAGCCCTATAACCGGGAACCACTATGGCTACACCTTC.

Many counts were recorded for this clonotype. V is TRBV6-1 and J is TRBJ1-2, with unresolved D. Germline V lookup: CDR1 MNHNS, CDR2 SASEGT. The CDR3 contains 11 residues. V lost 10 bases, J lost 7 bases, and 13 bases lay in between. The CDR3 spells CATLSDSGYTF. The CDR3 coding sequence is TGTGCCACCCTCAGTGATAGTGGCTACACCTTC.

Ten or more counts support this clonotype. The chain joins TRBV27 to TRBJ2-5; D remains unclear. CDR3 length: 13 residues. Trimming cost V 5 bases and J 2 bases, with 9 bases left between them. Germline V gene lookup returns CDR1 MNHEY and CDR2 SMNVEV (reference sequence). The CDR3 DNA reads TGTGCCAGCAGTGAACAAACTCAAGAGACCCAGTACTTC. Translating it yields CASSEQTQETQYF.

This clonotype was detected ten times or more. CDR3 DNA sequence: TGCAGCGTTGAAGATCTGACAGACGACACCGGGGAGCTGTTTTTT. Translated, it gives CSVEDLTDDTGELFF. This chain links TRBV29-1 with TRBJ2-2; the D gene is possibly TRBD1 (5 bases). CDR3 length equals 15 residues. V was clipped by 0 bases and J by 3 bases, with 11 bases between them. Germline values: CDR1 SQVTM, CDR2 ANQGSEA.